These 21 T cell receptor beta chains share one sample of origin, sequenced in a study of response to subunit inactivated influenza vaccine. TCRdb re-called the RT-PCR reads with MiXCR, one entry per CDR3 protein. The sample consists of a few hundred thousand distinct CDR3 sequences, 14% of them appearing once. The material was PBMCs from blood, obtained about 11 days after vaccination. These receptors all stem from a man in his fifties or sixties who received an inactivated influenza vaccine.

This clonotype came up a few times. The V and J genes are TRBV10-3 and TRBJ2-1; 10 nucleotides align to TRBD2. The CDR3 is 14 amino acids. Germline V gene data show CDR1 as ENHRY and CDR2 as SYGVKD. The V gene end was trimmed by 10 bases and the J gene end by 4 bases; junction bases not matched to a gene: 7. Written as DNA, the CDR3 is TGTGCCACCTCAGGACTAGCGGAATACAATGAGCAGTTCTTC. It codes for CATSGLAEYNEQFF.

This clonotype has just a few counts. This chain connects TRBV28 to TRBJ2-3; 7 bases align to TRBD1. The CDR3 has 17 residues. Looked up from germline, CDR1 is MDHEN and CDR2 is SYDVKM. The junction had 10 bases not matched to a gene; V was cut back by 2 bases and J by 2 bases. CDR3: CASSLVLGTANTDTQYF. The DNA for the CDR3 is TGTGCCAGCAGTTTAGTCCTCGGGACAGCAAACACAGATACGCAGTATTTT.

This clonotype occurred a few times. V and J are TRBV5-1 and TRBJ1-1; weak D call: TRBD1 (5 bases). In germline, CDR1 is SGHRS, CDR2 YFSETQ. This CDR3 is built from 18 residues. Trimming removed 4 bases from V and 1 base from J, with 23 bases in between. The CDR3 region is CASSAEPGTGNRNTEAFF. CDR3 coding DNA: TGCGCCAGCAGCGCAGAACCCGGGACGGGAAATCGGAACACTGAAGCTTTCTTT.

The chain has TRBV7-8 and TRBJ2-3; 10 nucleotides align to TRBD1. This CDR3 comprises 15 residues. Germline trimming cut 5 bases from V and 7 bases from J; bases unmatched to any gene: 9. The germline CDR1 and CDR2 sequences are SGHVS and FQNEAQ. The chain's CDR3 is CASSLRDRGLYTQYF. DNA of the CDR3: TGTGCCAGCAGCCTCCGGGACAGGGGTCTGTATACGCAGTATTTT. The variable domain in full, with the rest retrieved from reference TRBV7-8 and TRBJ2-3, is GAGVSQSPRYKVAKRGQDVALRCDPISGHVSLFWYQQALGQGPEFLTYFQNEAQLDKSGLPSDRFFAERPEGSVSTLKIQRTQQEDSAVYLCASSLRDRGLYTQYFGPGTRLTVL.

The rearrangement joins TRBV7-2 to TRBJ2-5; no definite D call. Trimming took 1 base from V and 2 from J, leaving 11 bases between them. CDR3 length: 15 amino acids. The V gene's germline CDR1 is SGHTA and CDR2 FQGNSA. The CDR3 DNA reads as TGTGCCAGCAGCTTAGACTCATGGTATCAAGAGACCCAGTACTTC. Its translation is CASSLDSWYQETQYF.

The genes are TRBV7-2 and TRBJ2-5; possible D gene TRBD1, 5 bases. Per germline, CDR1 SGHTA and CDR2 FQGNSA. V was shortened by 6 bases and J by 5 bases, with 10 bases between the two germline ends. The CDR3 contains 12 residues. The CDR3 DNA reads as TGTGCCAGCAGATCAGGGTTGGAGACCCAGTACTTC. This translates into CASRSGLETQYF.

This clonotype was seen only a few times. Here the CDR3 DNA reads TGCGCCAGCAGCCAAGCGGGGTTTGCCACTGAAGCTTTCTTT. Its translation is CASSQAGFATEAFF. This chain joins TRBV4-3 and TRBJ1-1; no reliable D call. The CDR3 spans 14 residues. CDR1 is LGHNA and CDR2 is YSLEER in the germline V gene. Trimming removed 1 base at V and 4 bases at J, with 10 bases between.

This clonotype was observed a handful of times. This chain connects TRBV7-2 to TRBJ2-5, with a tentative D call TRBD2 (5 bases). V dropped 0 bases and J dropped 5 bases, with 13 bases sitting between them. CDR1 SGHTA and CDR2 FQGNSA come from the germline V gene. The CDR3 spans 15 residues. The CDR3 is CASSLARATGETQYF. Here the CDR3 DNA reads TGTGCCAGCAGCTTAGCGAGGGCTACGGGGGAGACCCAGTACTTC.

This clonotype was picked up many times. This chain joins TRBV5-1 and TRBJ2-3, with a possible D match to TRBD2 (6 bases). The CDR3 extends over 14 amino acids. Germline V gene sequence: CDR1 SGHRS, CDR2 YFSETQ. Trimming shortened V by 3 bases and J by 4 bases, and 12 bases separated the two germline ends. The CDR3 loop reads CASSSLGGADTQYF. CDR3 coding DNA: TGCGCCAGCAGCTCGCTGGGGGGAGCAGATACGCAGTATTTT.

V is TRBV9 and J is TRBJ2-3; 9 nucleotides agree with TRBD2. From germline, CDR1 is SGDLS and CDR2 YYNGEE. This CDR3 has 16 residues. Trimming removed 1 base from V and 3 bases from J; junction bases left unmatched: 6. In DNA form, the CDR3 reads TGTGCCAGCAGCGTACAAGCGGGAGGACGAACAGATACGCAGTATTTT. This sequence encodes CASSVQAGGRTDTQYF.

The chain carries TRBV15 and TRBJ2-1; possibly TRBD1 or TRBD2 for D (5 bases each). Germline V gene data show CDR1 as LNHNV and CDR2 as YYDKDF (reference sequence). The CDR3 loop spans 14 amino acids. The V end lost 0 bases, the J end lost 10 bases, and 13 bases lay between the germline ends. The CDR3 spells CATSRDTGPGEQFF. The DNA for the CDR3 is TGTGCCACCAGCAGAGATACGGGGCCCGGGGAGCAGTTCTTC.

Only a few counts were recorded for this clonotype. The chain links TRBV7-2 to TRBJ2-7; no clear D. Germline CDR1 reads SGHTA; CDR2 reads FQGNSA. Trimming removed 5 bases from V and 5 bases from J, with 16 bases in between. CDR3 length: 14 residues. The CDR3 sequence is CASSDRRNSNEQYF. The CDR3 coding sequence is TGTGCCAGCAGCGACCGGAGAAATTCGAACGAGCAGTACTTC.

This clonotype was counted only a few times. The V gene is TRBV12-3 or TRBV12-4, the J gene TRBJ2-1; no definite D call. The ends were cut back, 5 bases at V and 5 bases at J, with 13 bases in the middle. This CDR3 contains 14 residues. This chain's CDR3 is CASSRMSRNNEQFF. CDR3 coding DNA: TGTGCCAGCAGTCGCATGTCGAGGAACAATGAGCAGTTCTTC.

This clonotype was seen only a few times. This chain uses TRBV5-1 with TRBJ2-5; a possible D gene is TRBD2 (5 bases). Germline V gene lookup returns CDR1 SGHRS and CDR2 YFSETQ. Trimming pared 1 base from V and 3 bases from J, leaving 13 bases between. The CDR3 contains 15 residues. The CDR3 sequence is CASSLYSGPEETQYF. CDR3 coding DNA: TGCGCCAGCAGCTTGTACAGCGGACCTGAAGAGACCCAGTACTTC. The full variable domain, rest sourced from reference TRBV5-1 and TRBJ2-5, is KAGVTQTPRYLIKTRGQQVTLSCSPISGHRSVSWYQQTPGQGLQFLFEYFSETQRNKGNFPGRFSGRQFSNSRSEMNVSTLELGDSALYLCASSLYSGPEETQYFGPGTRLLVL.

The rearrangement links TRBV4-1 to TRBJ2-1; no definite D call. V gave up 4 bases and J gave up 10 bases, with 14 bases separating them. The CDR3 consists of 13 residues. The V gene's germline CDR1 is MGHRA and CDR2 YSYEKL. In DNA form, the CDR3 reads TGCGCCAGCAGCCCCAACTTTGGAAACGAGCAGTTCTTC. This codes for CASSPNFGNEQFF.

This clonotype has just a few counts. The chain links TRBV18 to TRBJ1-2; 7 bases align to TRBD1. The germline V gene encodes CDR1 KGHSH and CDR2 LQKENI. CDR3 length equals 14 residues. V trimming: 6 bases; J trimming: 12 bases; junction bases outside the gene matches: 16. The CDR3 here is CASSPVTGAYSNTF. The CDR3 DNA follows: TGTGCCAGCTCCCCAGTAACAGGGGCCTATTCGAACACCTTC.

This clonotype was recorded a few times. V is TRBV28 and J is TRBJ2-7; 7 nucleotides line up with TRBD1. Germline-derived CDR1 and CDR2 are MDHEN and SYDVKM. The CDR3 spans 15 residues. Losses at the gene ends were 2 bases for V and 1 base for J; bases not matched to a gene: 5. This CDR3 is CASSLRPGGSYEQYF. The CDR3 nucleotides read TGTGCCAGCAGTTTACGGCCAGGGGGATCCTACGAGCAGTACTTC.

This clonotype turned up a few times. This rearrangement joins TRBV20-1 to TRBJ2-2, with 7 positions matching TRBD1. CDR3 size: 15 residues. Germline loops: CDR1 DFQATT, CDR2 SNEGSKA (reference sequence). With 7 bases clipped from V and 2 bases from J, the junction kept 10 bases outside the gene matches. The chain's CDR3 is CSVLGGQRNTGELFF. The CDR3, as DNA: TGCAGTGTCCTAGGGGGACAGAGAAACACCGGGGAGCTGTTTTTT.

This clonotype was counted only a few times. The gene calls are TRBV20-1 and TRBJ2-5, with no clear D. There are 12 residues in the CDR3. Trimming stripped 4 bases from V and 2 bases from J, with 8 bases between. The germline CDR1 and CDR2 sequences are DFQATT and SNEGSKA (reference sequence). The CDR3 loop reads CSATVRQETQYF. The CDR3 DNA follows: TGCAGTGCTACGGTCAGGCAAGAGACCCAGTACTTC.

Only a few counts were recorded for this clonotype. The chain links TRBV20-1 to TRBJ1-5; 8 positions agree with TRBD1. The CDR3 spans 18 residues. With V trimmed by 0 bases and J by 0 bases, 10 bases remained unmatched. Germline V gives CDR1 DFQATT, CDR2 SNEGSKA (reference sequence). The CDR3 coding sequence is TGCAGTGCTAGAGATCATCGGGGACAGGCCACTAGCAATCAGCCCCAGCATTTT. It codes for CSARDHRGQATSNQPQHF.

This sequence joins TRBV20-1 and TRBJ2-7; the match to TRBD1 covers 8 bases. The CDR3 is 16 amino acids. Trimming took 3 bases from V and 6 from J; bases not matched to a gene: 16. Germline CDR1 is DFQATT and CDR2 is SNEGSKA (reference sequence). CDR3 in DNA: TGCAGTGCTAGCGGGGGAAAAACAGGGGGTTTAGGCGAGCAGTACTTC. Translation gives CSASGGKTGGLGEQYF.